Presented here are 26 T cell receptor beta chains from one specimen sequenced in a study of blood T cell repertoires in COVID-19. The table came from immunoSEQ multiplex PCR; TCRdb's copy has only in-frame clones and leaves some out. The data hold some 190,000 clones, with roughly 84% observed a single time. Material for sequencing was PBMCs or T cells enriched from blood (not recorded which). These receptors were obtained from a woman aged 25 to 39 who had recovered from COVID-19.

V and J are TRBV11-2 and TRBJ2-7; 7 positions agree with TRBD1. The CDR3 is 14 residues long. Germline V gene sequence: CDR1 SGHAT, CDR2 FQNNGV. Trimming removed 7 bases from V and 4 bases from J; junction bases left unmatched: 10. In DNA, the CDR3 is TGTGCCAGCAACAAGTGGGACAGCGGTTACGAGCAGTACTTC. It codes for CASNKWDSGYEQYF.

This chain joins TRBV2 and TRBJ2-7, with 10 bases lining up with TRBD1. The V gene end was trimmed by 6 bases and the J gene end by 6 bases; junction bases not matched to a gene: 2. This CDR3 is built from 12 residues. The germline V gene encodes CDR1 SNHLY and CDR2 FYNNEI. The CDR3 loop is CASSGTGVEQYF. CDR3 sequence (DNA): TGTGCCAGCAGCGGGACAGGGGTCGAGCAGTACTTC.

V and J are TRBV28 and TRBJ1-5, with TRBD1 identical over 8 bases. CDR1 is MDHEN and CDR2 is SYDVKM in the germline V gene. The trim removed 3 bases at V and 3 bases at J, leaving 22 bases unmatched. CDR3 length: 21 amino acids. In nucleotides, the CDR3 is TGTGCCAGCAGTTTCAACCGTCGACAGGGGACTATAGCGGTGTCCAATCAGCCCCAGCATTTT. Translated: CASSFNRRQGTIAVSNQPQHF.

The chain joins TRBV3-1 (or the pseudogene TRBV3-2) to TRBJ1-5; 9 nucleotides match TRBD1. CDR1 is LGHDT and CDR2 is YNNKEL in the germline V gene (reference sequence). V shed 3 bases and J 1 base; nucleotides not matched to a gene: 4. The CDR3 covers 16 residues. CDR3 nucleotide sequence: TGTGCCAGCAGCCATCACGGGACAGGGAGCAATCAGCCCCAGCATTTT. The encoded protein is CASSHHGTGSNQPQHF.

This chain links TRBV12-3 or TRBV12-4 with TRBJ1-2; D may be TRBD1 (6 bases). Trimming took 3 bases from V and 9 from J, leaving 14 bases between them. CDR3 length: 13 amino acids. As DNA, the CDR3 is TGTGCCAGCAGTTTCGGACAGTCTGGCCGCTACACCTTC. Amino acid sequence: CASSFGQSGRYTF.

This chain uses TRBV9 with TRBJ2-7; 14 bases line up with TRBD2. This CDR3 is 18 amino acids long. The V segment lost 3 bases and the J segment 2 bases; nucleotides outside the gene matches: 10. CDR1 and CDR2 from the germline V gene are SGDLS and YYNGEE. CDR3 coding DNA: TGTGCCAGCAGCGCGGGACTAGCGGGAGCGAGCGTCCCCTACGAGCAGTACTTC. Encoded protein: CASSAGLAGASVPYEQYF.

Here the CDR3 DNA reads TGTGCCAGCAGCCTAAACAGGGTTGGCGGTTTAACTGAAGCTTTCTTT. Its protein is CASSLNRVGGLTEAFF. J is TRBJ1-1 and V is TRBV7-2; D may be TRBD1 (6 bases). Germline V gene lookup returns CDR1 SGHTA and CDR2 FQGNSA. V lost 5 bases and J 5 bases, leaving 21 bases between the germline ends. CDR3 length equals 16 residues.

The CDR3 reads CASSPGQEVTYTQYF. The DNA of the CDR3 is TGTGCCAGCTCACCCGGACAGGAGGTGACATATACGCAGTATTTT. J is TRBJ2-3 and V is TRBV18, with 7 bases matching TRBD1. CDR1 and CDR2 (germline): KGHSH, LQKENI. The V and J ends lost 3 bases and 7 bases, in that order; junction bases with no gene match: 10. This CDR3 is built from 15 residues.

The chain links TRBV28 to TRBJ2-2, with TRBD1 matching over 7 bases. There are 16 residues in the CDR3. Germline CDR1 is MDHEN and CDR2 is SYDVKM. V shed 5 bases, J shed 0 bases, and the junction held 6 bases outside the gene matches. For the CDR3, the DNA is TGTGCCAGCAGTCTACCAGGGGGTTCGAACACCGGGGAGCTGTTTTTT. It yields the protein CASSLPGGSNTGELFF. Looking up the rest from reference TRBV28 and TRBJ2-2 gives the full variable domain: DVKVTQSSRYLVKRTGEKVFLECVQDMDHENMFWYRQDPGLGLRLIYFSYDVKMKEKGDIPEGYSVSREKKERFSLILESASTNQTSMYLCASSLPGGSNTGELFFGEGSRLTVL.

The rearrangement uses TRBV27 and TRBJ1-2; TRBD1 might be the D (6 bases). Germline lookup yields CDR1 MNHEY and CDR2 SMNVEV (reference sequence). V was shortened by 3 bases and J by 2 bases, with 13 bases between the two germline ends. This CDR3 is 15 amino acids long. The CDR3 loop reads CASSLSGGGNYGYTF. CDR3 DNA: TGTGCCAGCAGTTTGAGCGGGGGCGGGAACTATGGCTACACCTTC.

The J gene is TRBJ2-1, the V gene TRBV5-1; 15 bases map to TRBD2. CDR3 length: 19 amino acids. The V and J ends lost 6 bases and 2 bases, in that order; junction bases with no gene match: 12. Looked up from germline, CDR1 is SGHRS and CDR2 is YFSETQ. The CDR3 region has the DNA TGCGCCAGCATCAGATCCGGGACTAGCGGGGGGCTCACCTACAATGAGCAGTTCTTC. Translating gives CASIRSGTSGGLTYNEQFF.

The chain employs TRBV23-1 and TRBJ2-7; the D gene is possibly TRBD1 (6 bases). TRBV23-1 is sorted into the ORF group, with uncertain function. Trimming removed 0 bases from V and 2 bases from J, with 11 bases in between. This CDR3 region has 15 residues. CDR3 amino acids: CASSQSTGFTYEQYV. The CDR3 coding sequence is TGCGCCAGCAGTCAATCCACAGGGTTCACCTACGAGCAGTACGTC.

The V call is TRBV28, the J call TRBJ1-2; 12 nucleotides align to TRBD1. Germline V gene lookup returns CDR1 MDHEN and CDR2 SYDVKM. CDR3 size: 16 residues. Germline trimming cut 4 bases from V and 7 bases from J; bases unmatched to any gene: 10. This CDR3 reads CASSSTGQGARGGYTF. As DNA, the CDR3 is TGTGCCAGCAGTTCTACGGGACAGGGGGCTCGAGGTGGCTACACCTTC.

The CDR3 DNA sequence: TGTGCCATCAGTGGACAGGGGGAAGGCACTAACTATGGCTACACCTTC. Amino acid sequence: CAISGQGEGTNYGYTF. V and J are TRBV10-3 and TRBJ1-2, with TRBD1 matching over 9 bases. The V gene's germline CDR1 is ENHRY and CDR2 SYGVKD. CDR3 length: 16 amino acids. V lost 4 bases to trimming and J lost 0 bases; unmatched junction nucleotides: 6.

The genes are TRBV24-1 and TRBJ2-1; D unclear. Germline CDR1 is KGHDR and CDR2 is SFDVKD. The length of the CDR3 is 11 residues. V was trimmed by 10 bases and J by 4 bases, leaving 7 bases between them. CDR3 protein: CATATYNEQFF. The DNA of the CDR3 is TGTGCCACGGCAACATACAATGAGCAGTTCTTC.

The V and J genes are TRBV24-1 and TRBJ2-1; TRBD2 might be the D (6 bases). Germline CDR1 and CDR2: KGHDR and SFDVKD. The V end was cut by 3 bases, the J end by 5 bases, with 13 bases between. The CDR3 sequence is 15 residues long. Here the CDR3 reads CATSDRAGFDNEQFF. The CDR3 DNA follows: TGTGCCACCAGTGATCGGGCGGGATTCGACAATGAGCAGTTCTTC.

The chain has TRBV5-1 and TRBJ2-7; a weak D match, TRBD2 (6 bases). This CDR3 region has 14 residues. CDR1 and CDR2 from the germline V gene are SGHRS and YFSETQ. Trimming cost V 6 bases and J 3 bases, with 16 bases left between them. The CDR3 region has the DNA TGCGCCAGCACCCCGAGGGGAGGTTTCTACGAGCAGTACTTC. Translation: CASTPRGGFYEQYF.

V gene TRBV9 combines with J gene TRBJ2-1; perhaps TRBD2 as D (6 bases). The germline CDR1 and CDR2 sequences are SGDLS and YYNGEE. The CDR3 loop spans 14 amino acids. Trimming left V 7 bases short and J 4 bases short, with 15 bases between. CDR3 amino acids: CASGQSGEYNEQFF. The CDR3 nucleotides read TGTGCCAGCGGTCAGTCGGGGGAATACAATGAGCAGTTCTTC.

The chain carries TRBV12-5 and TRBJ1-1, with 9 bases lining up with TRBD1. Losses at the gene ends were 2 bases for V and 0 bases for J; bases not matched to a gene: 22. Germline values: CDR1 LGHNT, CDR2 FRNRAP. The CDR3 spans 22 residues. The DNA for the CDR3 is TGTGCTAGTGGTTTGCCCTTGGGACAGGGTTTCCCTTCCGAAATCATGAACACTGAAGCTTTCTTT. It encodes CASGLPLGQGFPSEIMNTEAFF.

CDR3 protein: CASSLTGGSSYEQYF. As DNA, the CDR3 is TGTGCCAGCAGCTTAACGGGCGGGAGCTCCTACGAGCAGTACTTC. V and J are TRBV7-3 and TRBJ2-7; 7 nucleotides match TRBD2. This CDR3 has 15 amino acids. Losses at the gene ends were 0 bases for V and 0 bases for J; bases not matched to a gene: 2. Germline V gene sequence: CDR1 SGHTA, CDR2 FQGTGA.

The V and J genes are TRBV7-9 and TRBJ2-3, with D possibly TRBD1 on 6 matching bases. Germline CDR1 reads SEHNR; CDR2 reads FQNEAQ (reference sequence). The CDR3 totals 14 residues. V lost 2 bases, J lost 2 bases, and 8 bases lay in between. CDR3 residues: CASSLMGATDTQYF. The DNA of the CDR3 is TGTGCCAGCAGCTTAATGGGGGCCACAGATACGCAGTATTTT.

The rearrangement uses TRBV27 and TRBJ2-7; D may be TRBD1 (5 bases). The CDR3 spans 16 residues. The V and J ends lost 6 bases and 6 bases respectively, with 24 bases between them. Germline CDR1 is MNHEY and CDR2 is SMNVEV (reference sequence). The CDR3 is CASSQAGAPRRGEQYF. CDR3 nucleotide sequence: TGTGCCAGCAGCCAAGCTGGGGCCCCGAGGCGAGGCGAGCAGTACTTC.

The chain joins TRBV19 to TRBJ1-6; D remains unclear. The CDR3 contains 15 residues. Trimming removed 2 bases from V and 3 bases from J, with 8 bases in between. Germline CDR1 reads LNHDA; CDR2 reads SQIVND (reference sequence). The DNA of the CDR3 is TGTGCCAGTAGTATATGGCAGAACTATAATTCACCCCTCCACTTT. This sequence encodes CASSIWQNYNSPLHF.

The chain employs TRBV4-1 and TRBJ2-1; a weak D match, TRBD1 (5 bases). Germline V gene data show CDR1 as MGHRA and CDR2 as YSYEKL. Trimming cost V 2 bases and J 1 base, with 6 bases left between them. This CDR3 is built from 14 residues. The CDR3 loop is CASSQRQSYNEQFF. CDR3 sequence (DNA): TGCGCCAGCAGCCAAAGACAGTCCTACAATGAGCAGTTCTTC.

This clone showed up just once. The chain links TRBV9 to TRBJ1-4, with 7 bases fitting TRBD1. Per germline, CDR1 SGDLS and CDR2 YYNGEE. CDR3 length: 18 residues. V trimming: 4 bases; J trimming: 2 bases; junction bases outside the gene matches: 14. CDR3 sequence: CASSPQPWDRWTNEKLFF. CDR3 coding DNA: TGTGCCAGCAGCCCACAACCCTGGGACAGATGGACTAATGAAAAACTGTTTTTT.

The chain joins TRBV6-2 or TRBV6-3 to TRBJ2-1; the match to TRBD1 covers 9 bases. Per germline, CDR1 MNHEY and CDR2 SVGEGT. This CDR3 spans 18 amino acids. The junction had 16 bases not matched to a gene; V was cut back by 0 bases and J by 10 bases. The CDR3 DNA sequence: TGTGCCAGCAGTTACTCGAGTTACGGGACAGGGCCCCCAAGAGAGCAGTTCTTC. Its protein is CASSYSSYGTGPPREQFF.